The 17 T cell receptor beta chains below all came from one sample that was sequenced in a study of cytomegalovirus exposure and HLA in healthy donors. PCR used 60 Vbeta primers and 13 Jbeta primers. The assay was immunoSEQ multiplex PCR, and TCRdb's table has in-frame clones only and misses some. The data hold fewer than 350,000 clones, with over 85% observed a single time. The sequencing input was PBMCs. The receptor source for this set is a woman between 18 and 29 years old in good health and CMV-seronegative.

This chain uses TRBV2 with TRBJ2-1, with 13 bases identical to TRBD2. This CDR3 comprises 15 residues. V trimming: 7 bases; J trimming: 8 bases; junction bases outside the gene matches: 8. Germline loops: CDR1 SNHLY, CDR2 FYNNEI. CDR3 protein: CASTRTSGGTHEQFF. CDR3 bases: TGTGCCAGCACTAGGACTAGCGGGGGAACTCATGAGCAGTTCTTC.

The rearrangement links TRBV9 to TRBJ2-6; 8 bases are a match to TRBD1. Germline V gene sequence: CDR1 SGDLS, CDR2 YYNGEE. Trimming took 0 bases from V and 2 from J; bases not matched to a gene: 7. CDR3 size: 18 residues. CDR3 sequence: CASSVEDRVVAGANVLTF. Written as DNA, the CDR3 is TGTGCCAGCAGCGTAGAGGACAGGGTAGTGGCTGGGGCCAACGTCCTGACTTTC.

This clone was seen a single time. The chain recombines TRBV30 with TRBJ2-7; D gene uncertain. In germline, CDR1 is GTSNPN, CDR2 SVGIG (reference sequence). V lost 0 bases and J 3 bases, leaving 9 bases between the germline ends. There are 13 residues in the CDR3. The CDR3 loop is CAWSVYSNYEQYF. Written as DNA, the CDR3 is TGTGCCTGGAGTGTATACAGTAACTACGAGCAGTACTTC.

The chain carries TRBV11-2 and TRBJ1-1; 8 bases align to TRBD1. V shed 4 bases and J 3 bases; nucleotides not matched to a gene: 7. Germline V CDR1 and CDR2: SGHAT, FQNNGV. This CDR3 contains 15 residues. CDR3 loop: CASSSSVRGHTEAFF. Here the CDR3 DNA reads TGTGCCAGCAGCTCTAGTGTCAGGGGGCACACTGAAGCTTTCTTT.

This CDR3 is CASSLQGAKGYTF. CDR3 coding DNA: TGTGCCAGCAGTCTTCAGGGGGCAAAGGGCTACACCTTC. The chain carries TRBV6-5 and TRBJ1-2; 8 positions agree with TRBD1. V shed 5 bases, J shed 8 bases, and the junction held 7 bases outside the gene matches. This CDR3 is built from 13 residues. Germline V gives CDR1 MNHEY, CDR2 SVGAGI.

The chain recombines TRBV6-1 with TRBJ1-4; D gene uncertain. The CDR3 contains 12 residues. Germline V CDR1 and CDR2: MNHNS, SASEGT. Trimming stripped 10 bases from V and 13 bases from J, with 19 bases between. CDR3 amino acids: CAIQTGGVGLFF. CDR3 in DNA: TGTGCCATACAGACTGGAGGCGTAGGACTGTTTTTT.

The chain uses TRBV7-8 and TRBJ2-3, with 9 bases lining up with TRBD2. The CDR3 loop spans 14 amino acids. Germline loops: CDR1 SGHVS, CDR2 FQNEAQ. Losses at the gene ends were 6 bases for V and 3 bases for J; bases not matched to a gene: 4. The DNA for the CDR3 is TGTGCCAGCAGGGCGGGGGGGCAGACAGATACGCAGTATTTT. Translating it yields CASRAGGQTDTQYF.

The chain's CDR3 is CASSLGGQGTTIYF. CDR3 DNA sequence: TGCGCCAGCAGCTTGGGGGGACAGGGGACCACCATATATTTT. The chain uses TRBV5-1 and TRBJ1-3, with 10 bases that match TRBD1. The ends lost 0 bases at V and 9 bases at J; junction bases unmatched: 3. Looked up from germline, CDR1 is SGHRS and CDR2 is YFSETQ. This CDR3 is 14 amino acids long.

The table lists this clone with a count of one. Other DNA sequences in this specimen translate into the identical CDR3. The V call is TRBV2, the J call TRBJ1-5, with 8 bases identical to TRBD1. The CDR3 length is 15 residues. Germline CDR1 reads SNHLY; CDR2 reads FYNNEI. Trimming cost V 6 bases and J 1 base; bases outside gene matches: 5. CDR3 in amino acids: CASRTGTGSNQPQHF. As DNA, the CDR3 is TGTGCCAGCAGGACAGGGACAGGCAGCAATCAGCCCCAGCATTTT.

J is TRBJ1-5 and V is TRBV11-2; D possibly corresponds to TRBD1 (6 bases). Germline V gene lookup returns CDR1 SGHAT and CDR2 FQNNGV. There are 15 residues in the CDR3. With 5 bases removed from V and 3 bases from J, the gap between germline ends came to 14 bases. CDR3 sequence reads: CASSPSGQLNQPQHF. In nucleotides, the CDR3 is TGTGCCAGCAGCCCCAGCGGACAGCTCAATCAGCCCCAGCATTTT.

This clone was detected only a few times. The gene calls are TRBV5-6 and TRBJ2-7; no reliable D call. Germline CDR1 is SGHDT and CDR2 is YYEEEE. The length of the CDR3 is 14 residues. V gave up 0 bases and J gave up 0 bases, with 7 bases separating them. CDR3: CASSLALSSYEQYF. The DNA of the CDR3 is TGTGCCAGCAGCTTGGCTCTTAGCTCCTACGAGCAGTACTTC.

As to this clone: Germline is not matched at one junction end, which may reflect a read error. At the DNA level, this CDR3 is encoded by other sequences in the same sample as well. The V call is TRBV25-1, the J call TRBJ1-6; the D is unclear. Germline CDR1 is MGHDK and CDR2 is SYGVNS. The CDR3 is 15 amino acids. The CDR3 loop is CASSAGISYNSPLHF. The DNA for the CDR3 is TGTGCCAGCAGTGCGGGTATCTCCTATAATTCCCCCCTCCACTTT.

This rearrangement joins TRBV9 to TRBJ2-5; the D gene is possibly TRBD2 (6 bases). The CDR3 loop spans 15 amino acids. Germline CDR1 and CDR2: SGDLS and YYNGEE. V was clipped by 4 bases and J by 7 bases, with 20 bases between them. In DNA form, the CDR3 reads TGTGCCAGCAGCCCCATAGCGGAGGGGACCCGGACCCAGTACTTC. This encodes CASSPIAEGTRTQYF.

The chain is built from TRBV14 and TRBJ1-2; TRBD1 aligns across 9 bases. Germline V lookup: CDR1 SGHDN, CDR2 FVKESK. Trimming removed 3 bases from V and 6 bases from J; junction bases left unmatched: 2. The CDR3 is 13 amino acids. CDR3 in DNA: TGTGCCAGCAGCCACCGGACAGGGGATGGCTACACCTTC. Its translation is CASSHRTGDGYTF. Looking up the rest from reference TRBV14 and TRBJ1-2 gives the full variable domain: EAGVTQFPSHSVIEKGQTVTLRCDPISGHDNLYWYRRVMGKEIKFLLHFVKESKQDESGMPNNRFLAERTGGTYSTLKVQPAELEDSGVYFCASSHRTGDGYTFGSGTRLTVV.

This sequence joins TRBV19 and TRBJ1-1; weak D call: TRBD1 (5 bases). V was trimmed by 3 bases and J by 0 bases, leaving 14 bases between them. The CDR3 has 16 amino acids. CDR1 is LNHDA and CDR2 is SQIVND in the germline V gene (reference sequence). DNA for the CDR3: TGTGCCAGTAGTATCGAACCGACAGTTTTGAACACTGAAGCTTTCTTT. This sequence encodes CASSIEPTVLNTEAFF.

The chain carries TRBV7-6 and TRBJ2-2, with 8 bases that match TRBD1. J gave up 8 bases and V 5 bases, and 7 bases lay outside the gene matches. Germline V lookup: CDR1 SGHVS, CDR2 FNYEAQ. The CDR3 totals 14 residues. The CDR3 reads CASSLGQGTGELFF. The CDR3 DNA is TGTGCCAGCAGCCTCGGACAGGGTACAGGGGAGCTGTTTTTT. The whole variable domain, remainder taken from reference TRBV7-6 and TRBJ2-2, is GAGVSQSPRYKVTKRGQDVALRCDPISGHVSLYWYRQALGQGPEFLTYFNYEAQQDKSGLPNDRFSAERPEGSISTLTIQRTEQRDSAMYRCASSLGQGTGELFFGEGSRLTVL.

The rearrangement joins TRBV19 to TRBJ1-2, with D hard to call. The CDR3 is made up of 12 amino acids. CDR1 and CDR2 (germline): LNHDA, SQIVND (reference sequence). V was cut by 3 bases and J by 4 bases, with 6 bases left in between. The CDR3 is CASSIQSYGYTF. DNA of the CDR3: TGTGCCAGTAGTATTCAGTCCTATGGCTACACCTTC.